Presented here are 28 T cell receptor beta chains from one specimen sequenced in a study of TIL therapy for anti-PD-1-resistant metastatic lung cancer. The time point is: pre-treatment sample, taken before nivolumab and TIL therapy. The libraries were made with immunoSEQ v3. The table came from immunoSEQ multiplex PCR; TCRdb's copy has only in-frame clones and leaves some out. The sample has roughly 60,000 clones, roughly 91% seen once. The specimen comprised blood, sampled at baseline. The origin of the receptors is a person aged 25-85 years with non-small cell lung cancer.

The gene calls are TRBV5-8 and TRBJ1-3; D gene uncertain. There are 13 residues in the CDR3. V lost 1 base, J lost 9 bases, and 11 bases lay in between. CDR1 is SGHTS and CDR2 is YDEGEE in the germline V gene. CDR3 in amino acids: CASSLKARGTIYF. The CDR3 bases are TGTGCCAGCAGCTTGAAGGCCCGCGGCACCATATATTTT.

The sample holds a few counts of this clone. The rearrangement joins TRBV19 to TRBJ2-6; D is uncertain. The length of the CDR3 is 15 residues. CDR1 LNHDA and CDR2 SQIVND come from the germline V gene (reference sequence). V lost 3 bases and J lost 4, with 10 bases in between. The CDR3 here is CASSIIRSGANVLTF. The CDR3 DNA reads TGTGCCAGTAGTATCATCAGGTCCGGGGCCAACGTCCTGACTTTC.

V usage is TRBV10-3 and J usage is TRBJ1-1; 9 bases line up with TRBD1. The germline V gene has CDR1 ENHRY and CDR2 SYGVKD. The CDR3 extends over 14 amino acids. V lost 8 bases and J lost 2; bases outside the gene matches: 6. The CDR3 sequence is CAIGRGQGNTEAFF. The CDR3 DNA is TGTGCCATCGGGCGGGGACAGGGAAACACTGAAGCTTTCTTT.

The V gene is TRBV18, the J gene TRBJ1-1, with unresolved D. Germline V gene sequence: CDR1 KGHSH, CDR2 LQKENI. The V and J ends lost 3 bases and 0 bases respectively, with 11 bases between them. This CDR3 has 15 amino acids. This CDR3 reads CASSPPGLLNTEAFF. CDR3 DNA sequence: TGTGCCAGCTCACCCCCTGGACTTCTGAACACTGAAGCTTTCTTT.

The chain recombines TRBV10-1 with TRBJ2-3; TRBD2 agrees at 11 bases. The CDR3 totals 15 residues. Losses at the gene ends were 3 bases for V and 6 bases for J; bases not matched to a gene: 5. Per germline, CDR1 WNHNN and CDR2 SYGVQD (reference sequence). CDR3 protein: CASSDSGGAWDTQYF. The DNA of the CDR3 is TGCGCCAGCAGTGATAGCGGGGGGGCCTGGGATACGCAGTATTTT.

The chain has TRBV5-4 and TRBJ2-1, with D tentatively TRBD1 (6 bases). V lost 1 base and J 5 bases, leaving 13 bases between the germline ends. Germline V lookup: CDR1 SGHNT, CDR2 YYREEE (reference sequence). This CDR3 comprises 15 residues. The CDR3 protein is CASSLYGGRNNEQFF. The CDR3 bases are TGTGCCAGCAGCTTGTATGGGGGCAGGAACAATGAGCAGTTCTTC.

The chain joins TRBV19 to TRBJ2-2; D is ambiguous. V was shortened by 4 bases and J by 1 base, with 4 bases between the two germline ends. Germline-derived CDR1 and CDR2 are LNHDA and SQIVND (reference sequence). The CDR3 is made up of 13 amino acids. The CDR3 sequence: CASSRGNTGELFF. The CDR3 DNA reads TGTGCCAGTAGTAGAGGGAACACCGGGGAGCTGTTTTTT.

The gene calls are TRBV3-1 (or the pseudogene TRBV3-2) and TRBJ1-2; D possibly corresponds to TRBD1 (6 bases). The V and J ends lost 3 bases and 8 bases respectively, with 10 bases between them. CDR3 length: 12 amino acids. Germline V CDR1 and CDR2: LGHDT, YNNKEL (reference sequence). CDR3 in amino acids: CASSQGARGYTF. CDR3 DNA sequence: TGTGCCAGCAGCCAGGGGGCGCGGGGCTACACCTTC.

CDR3 loop: CASSSGRSSYEQYF. The CDR3 DNA reads as TGTGCCAGCAGTAGCGGGAGAAGCTCCTACGAGCAGTACTTC. The V call is TRBV6-5, the J call TRBJ2-7; 8 positions agree with TRBD2. Germline CDR1 MNHEY, CDR2 SVGAGI. V was clipped by 5 bases and J by 0 bases; unmatched bases: 3. The CDR3 length is 14 residues.

The rearrangement joins TRBV5-1 to TRBJ1-1; D is ambiguous. Trimming took off 0 bases at V and 4 bases at J, with 10 bases between the two ends. The CDR3 has 14 residues. Germline CDR1 and CDR2: SGHRS and YFSETQ. This chain's CDR3 is CASSLGPGGTEAFF. The CDR3 DNA sequence: TGCGCCAGCAGCTTGGGTCCGGGCGGCACTGAAGCTTTCTTT.

V usage is TRBV19 and J usage is TRBJ2-1; 8 bases match TRBD2. CDR1 and CDR2 (germline): LNHDA, SQIVND (reference sequence). This CDR3 region has 14 residues. Trimming at V came to 7 bases and at J to 4 bases, leaving 6 bases not matched to a gene. The CDR3 nucleotides read TGTGCCAGTAAATCCGGGAGGGCTTACAATGAGCAGTTCTTC. This gives the protein CASKSGRAYNEQFF.

The chain joins TRBV28 to TRBJ2-5, with D tentatively TRBD1 or TRBD2 (5 bases each). This CDR3 contains 11 residues. V was clipped by 6 bases and J by 5 bases, with 7 bases between them. Germline assignment: CDR1 MDHEN and CDR2 SYDVKM. The CDR3 nucleotides are TGTGCCAGCAGCAGGGAGGAGACCCAGTACTTC. It specifies CASSREETQYF.

The chain combines TRBV6-2 or TRBV6-3 with TRBJ2-7; D is possibly TRBD1 (6 bases). Germline CDR1 reads MNHEY; CDR2 reads SVGEGT. Trimming took off 0 bases at V and 4 bases at J, with 7 bases between the two ends. The CDR3 length is 13 residues. Here the CDR3 DNA reads TGTGCCAGCAGTTACTCGGGGGCTTACGAGCAGTACTTC. Encoded protein: CASSYSGAYEQYF.

V gene TRBV5-6 combines with J gene TRBJ2-7, with TRBD1 as a possible D gene (6 bases). CDR1 and CDR2 (germline): SGHDT, YYEEEE. This CDR3 contains 13 residues. The V and J ends lost 2 bases and 3 bases respectively, with 9 bases between them. CDR3 amino acids: CASSLTGFYEQYF. Written as DNA, the CDR3 is TGTGCCAGCAGCTTAACAGGGTTCTACGAGCAGTACTTC.

A few counts support this clone. The chain links TRBV10-2 to TRBJ1-5, with 7 bases that match TRBD1. The CDR3 sequence is 13 residues long. V shed 11 bases and J 4 bases; nucleotides not matched to a gene: 8. The germline V gene has CDR1 WSHSY and CDR2 SAAADI. CDR3 sequence: CAVSGGGNQPQHF. DNA of the CDR3: TGCGCCGTCTCAGGGGGGGGAAATCAGCCCCAGCATTTT.

This clone was picked up one time. The V call is TRBV6-1, the J call TRBJ2-4; D unclear. Per the germline V gene, CDR1 is MNHNS and CDR2 is SASEGT. The CDR3 length is 13 residues. Between the trimmed V and J ends, which lost 2 bases and 15 bases, there was a span of 17 bases. CDR3 sequence reads: CASSETAAQTGYF. The CDR3 DNA reads TGTGCCAGCAGTGAAACCGCAGCCCAGACTGGGTACTTC.

This chain connects TRBV5-1 to TRBJ2-1; TRBD1 might be the D (5 bases). Between the trimmed V and J ends, which lost 0 bases and 0 bases, there was a span of 10 bases. The germline gives CDR1 SGHRS, CDR2 YFSETQ. There are 16 residues in the CDR3. CDR3 protein: CASSLAPGYSYNEQFF. CDR3 DNA sequence: TGCGCCAGCAGCTTGGCCCCAGGGTACTCCTACAATGAGCAGTTCTTC.

The chain couples TRBV30 to TRBJ1-1, with D tentatively TRBD1 (5 bases). The CDR3 covers 14 residues. Germline assignment: CDR1 GTSNPN and CDR2 SVGIG (reference sequence). Trimming shortened V by 3 bases and J by 1 base, and 12 bases separated the two germline ends. The CDR3 loop is CAWSVRGENTEAFF. CDR3 coding DNA: TGTGCCTGGAGCGTTAGAGGGGAGAACACTGAAGCTTTCTTT.

The chain couples TRBV7-9 to TRBJ2-5, with D maybe TRBD2 (6 bases). Germline V CDR1 and CDR2: SEHNR, FQNEAQ (reference sequence). The V and J ends lost 1 base and 5 bases respectively, with 23 bases between them. CDR3 length equals 18 residues. Here the CDR3 reads CASSLEWGFIGGFETQYF. The CDR3 coding sequence is TGTGCCAGCAGCTTAGAATGGGGGTTTATAGGAGGGTTTGAGACCCAGTACTTC.

This clone was found once. The genes are TRBV6-5 and TRBJ2-7, with 9 bases lining up with TRBD1. The CDR3 has 15 amino acids. The germline V gene has CDR1 MNHEY and CDR2 SVGAGI. V shed 0 bases and J 7 bases; nucleotides not matched to a gene: 7. The CDR3 here is CASSYSGTGRGEQYF. For the CDR3, the DNA is TGTGCCAGCAGTTACTCGGGGACAGGGAGAGGGGAGCAGTACTTC.

This sequence joins TRBV6-1 and TRBJ2-1; TRBD1 agrees at 9 bases. This CDR3 is 17 amino acids long. The germline CDR1 and CDR2 sequences are MNHNS and SASEGT. The V segment lost 4 bases and the J segment 3 bases; nucleotides outside the gene matches: 10. CDR3 protein: CASSARAGQGFYNEQFF. The CDR3 nucleotides read TGTGCCAGCAGTGCTCGGGCTGGACAGGGGTTCTACAATGAGCAGTTCTTC.

The chain has TRBV6-6 and TRBJ1-1; D possibly corresponds to TRBD1 (5 bases). The germline CDR1 and CDR2 sequences are MNHNY and SVGAGI (reference sequence). The CDR3 totals 16 residues. The V end lost 2 bases, the J end lost 0 bases, and 13 bases lay between the germline ends. The CDR3 here is CASSYPSGPLNTEAFF. The CDR3, as DNA: TGTGCCAGCAGTTACCCTTCGGGACCGTTGAACACTGAAGCTTTCTTT.

The chain carries TRBV15 and TRBJ2-7, with D uncertain. Per the germline V gene, CDR1 is LNHNV and CDR2 is YYDKDF (reference sequence). The CDR3 totals 15 residues. Trimming pared 3 bases from V and 2 bases from J, leaving 14 bases between. CDR3 in amino acids: CATSREPVPTYEQYF. The CDR3 nucleotides read TGTGCCACCAGCAGGGAACCGGTCCCGACCTACGAGCAGTACTTC. The variable domain in full, with the rest retrieved from reference TRBV15 and TRBJ2-7, is DAMVIQNPRYQVTQFGKPVTLSCSQTLNHNVMYWYQQKSSQAPKLLFHYYDKDFNNEADTPDNFQSRRPNTSFCFLDIRSPGLGDTAMYLCATSREPVPTYEQYFGPGTRLTVT.

V usage is TRBV30 and J usage is TRBJ1-1; D unclear. The CDR3 length is 12 residues. V was clipped by 4 bases and J by 4 bases, with 10 bases between them. The germline V gene has CDR1 GTSNPN and CDR2 SVGIG (reference sequence). The chain's CDR3 is CAWTPGGTEAFF. CDR3 coding DNA: TGTGCCTGGACTCCGGGAGGCACTGAAGCTTTCTTT. The variable domain in full, completed from reference TRBV30 and TRBJ1-1, reads SQTIHQWPATLVQPVGSPLSLECTVEGTSNPNLYWYRQAAGRGLQLLFYSVGIGQISSEVPQNLSASRPQDRQFILSSKKLLLSDSGFYLCAWTPGGTEAFFGQGTRLTVV.

This chain links TRBV27 with TRBJ2-3; possibly TRBD2 for D (7 bases). CDR3 length: 15 amino acids. The germline CDR1 and CDR2 sequences are MNHEY and SMNVEV (reference sequence). V dropped 9 bases and J dropped 3 bases, with 19 bases sitting between them. The CDR3 DNA follows: TGTGCCAGTACGGCCCGGGGGGCCTTAACAGATACGCAGTATTTT. This codes for CASTARGALTDTQYF.

This chain joins TRBV7-9 and TRBJ1-1; D gene uncertain. CDR3 size: 11 residues. V was clipped by 2 bases and J by 5 bases, with 3 bases between them. Germline values: CDR1 SEHNR, CDR2 FQNEAQ (reference sequence). The CDR3 is CASSLRTEAFF. DNA of the CDR3: TGTGCCAGCAGCTTAAGGACTGAAGCTTTCTTT. The full variable domain, completed using reference TRBV7-9 and TRBJ1-1, is DTGVSQNPRHKITKRGQNVTFRCDPISEHNRLYWYRQTLGQGPEFLTYFQNEAQLEKSRLLSDRFSAERPKGSFSTLEIQRTEQGDSAMYLCASSLRTEAFFGQGTRLTVV.

The chain employs TRBV19 and TRBJ1-5; possible D gene TRBD1, 5 bases. This CDR3 has 14 amino acids. Trimming shortened V by 5 bases and J by 6 bases, and 14 bases separated the two germline ends. Looked up from germline, CDR1 is LNHDA and CDR2 is SQIVND (reference sequence). CDR3 amino acids: CASSPGRGSQPQHF. The DNA for the CDR3 is TGTGCCAGTAGTCCCGGACGGGGGAGTCAGCCCCAGCATTTT.

The chain joins TRBV7-8 to TRBJ2-3; possibly TRBD1 for D (5 bases). The CDR3 sequence is 15 residues long. V was trimmed by 3 bases and J by 5 bases, leaving 15 bases between them. Per germline, CDR1 SGHVS and CDR2 FQNEAQ. The CDR3 DNA reads TGTGCCAGCAGCTTTTCAGGGTCCACCTTAGATACGCAGTATTTT. Its protein product is CASSFSGSTLDTQYF.